Detailed here is one T cell receptor beta chain. No antigen is known for it. CDR3 length: 14 residues. V lost 5 bases and J 5 bases, leaving 13 bases between the germline ends. Germline CDR1 reads MGHDK; CDR2 reads SYGVNS. Treatment specified: around 19 received Ad26.COV2.S at low or high dose, single or two shots; roughly five received placebo; per-sample allocation not given. The study sampled participants on day 63 after the first vaccine or placebo injection. The data belong to a study of Ad26.COV2.S vaccination and SARS-CoV-2 variants. Study background: Ad26.COV2.S, an intramuscular injection, was given once or twice 56 days apart.

Whole-study findings and limits: Vaccine and placebo groups showed comparable non-spike TCR breadth.

Clones were read by immunoSEQ multiplex PCR, and TCRdb kept only the in-frame ones, dropping some. The sample lists 400,000 or so clones, 70% to 90% occurring once. The sequences come from peripheral blood, collected in a trial of Ad26.COV2.S vaccine versus placebo. This receptor was obtained from a person aged 18-60 years who received the Ad26.COV2.S COVID-19 vaccine or a placebo. This chain uses TRBV25-1 with TRBJ1-5; D remains ambiguous. CDR3 in DNA: TGTGCCAGCAGTCCCCCAGGCGGGGATCAGCCCCAGCATTTT. It encodes CASSPPGGDQPQHF.